A selection of T cell receptor beta chains follows, all from one sample in a study of blood T cells in healthy people across ages. TCRdb ran MiXCR on the 5' RACE reads and lists one entry per CDR3 protein. The data show fewer than 2,000,000 distinct CDR3 sequences, with about 35% seen just once and around 11% held by the top ten. The source material was blood. The receptor set was obtained from a woman younger than 45 in good health. CDR3s include the opening cysteine and the closing phenylalanine or tryptophan. A D gene is named only where the DNA matches it firmly. Size tells how often a clone was seen (once, few, many) or the class of an expanded clone, and some rows leave it out.

>TRBV6-5|TRBJ2-2|-|-
CASSPGRRTGELFF
TGCGCCAGCAGCCCCGGACGACGCACCGGGGAGCTGTTTTTT
>TRBV12-3/TRBV12-4|TRBJ2-7|-|-
CASASSDKNYEQYF
TGTGCCAGCGCCTCTTCGGACAAGAACTACGAGCAGTACTTC
>TRBV2|TRBJ2-7|-|-
CASSEAVYEQYF
TGTGCCAGCAGTGAAGCGGTCTACGAGCAGTACTTC
>TRBV7-6|TRBJ2-5|few|TRBD2
CATTSGSPQYETQYF
TGTGCCACCACTAGCGGGAGCCCCCAATATGAGACCCAGTACTTC
>TRBV7-9|TRBJ1-2|-|-
CASSLKSRGNGYTF
TGTGCCAGCAGCTTGAAAAGTCGGGGGAATGGCTACACCTTC
>TRBV27|TRBJ2-3|few|TRBD1
CASILQGATDTQYF
TGTGCCAGCATCCTACAGGGGGCAACAGATACGCAGTATTTT
>TRBV20-1|TRBJ1-5|once|-
CSARESARVNQPQHF
TGCAGTGCTAGAGAGTCGGCCAGGGTCAATCAGCCCCAGCATTTT
>TRBV6-2/TRBV6-3|TRBJ1-1|-|-
CASSYAFERVLTEAFF
TGTGCCAGCAGTTACGCTTTTGAGAGAGTGCTCACTGAAGCTTTCTTT
>TRBV5-1|TRBJ2-1|few|TRBD2
CASSLIGGTSGNYNEQFF
TGCGCCAGCAGCTTGATTGGGGGGACTAGCGGGAACTACAATGAGCAGTTCTTC
>TRBV6-1|TRBJ1-2|few|-
CASSPHPNYGYTF
TGTGCCAGCAGTCCCCACCCCAACTATGGCTACACCTTC
>TRBV18|TRBJ1-6|-|TRBD1
CASRGTGGQSPLHF
TGTGCCAGCAGAGGGACAGGGGGCCAGTCACCCCTCCACTTT
>TRBV4-1|TRBJ1-4|-|-
CASRSIPPRGELFF
TGCGCCAGCAGATCAATACCGCCGAGGGGGGAACTGTTTTTT
>TRBV7-8|TRBJ2-7|few|-
CASSERLSGTSYEQYF
TGTGCCAGCAGCGAACGATTATCAGGGACCTCCTACGAGCAGTACTTC
>TRBV7-9|TRBJ1-1|-|TRBD1
CASSQTGLGTEAFF
TGTGCCAGCAGCCAGACAGGGCTGGGCACTGAAGCTTTCTTT
>TRBV3-1|TRBJ2-7|-|-
CASSYRGGTYEQYF
TGTGCCAGCAGTTACCGAGGGGGAACTTACGAGCAGTACTTC
>TRBV9|TRBJ2-1|few|-
CASSGTGTMNEQFF
TGTGCTAGCAGCGGGACCGGGACAATGAATGAGCAGTTCTTC
>TRBV30|TRBJ1-1|-|-
CAWSVAEDTEAFF
TGTGCCTGGAGTGTAGCGGAGGACACTGAAGCTTTCTTT
>TRBV18|TRBJ2-7|many|-
CASSRGDSYEQYF
TGTGCCAGCAGTAGAGGGGACTCCTACGAGCAGTACTTC
>TRBV30|TRBJ2-1|few|TRBD1
CAWSGGQGAYNEQFF
TGTGCCTGGAGTGGGGGACAGGGGGCCTACAATGAGCAGTTCTTC
>TRBV5-1|TRBJ1-2|few|-
CASSLVTDSSGYGYTF
TGCGCCAGCAGCTTGGTAACGGACAGTTCAGGATATGGCTACACCTTC
>TRBV3-1|TRBJ1-2|few|TRBD1
CASSPGQGDHGYTF
TGTGCCAGCAGCCCGGGACAGGGAGACCATGGCTACACCTTC
>TRBV12-3/TRBV12-4|TRBJ1-1|-|-
CASSLMDYRGGPDTEAFF
TGTGCCAGCAGTTTAATGGACTATAGGGGGGGCCCTGATACTGAAGCTTTCTTT
>TRBV10-2|TRBJ1-2|few|TRBD1
CATRQGDYGYTF
TGCGCCACCCGACAGGGTGACTATGGCTACACCTTC
>TRBV7-9|TRBJ2-3|many|TRBD1
CASSSGQVGTDTQYF
TGTGCCAGCAGTTCAGGACAGGTTGGCACAGATACGCAGTATTTT
>TRBV9|TRBJ2-7|-|-
CASSPLGTHAYEQYF
TGTGCCAGCAGCCCTCTTGGGACTCACGCCTACGAGCAGTACTTC
>TRBV11-2|TRBJ2-3|many|-
CASSLDSGTKYF
TGTGCCAGCAGCTTAGATTCGGGCACTAAGTATTTT
>TRBV29-1|TRBJ1-2|many|TRBD1
CSVVGQYSWGYTF
TGCAGCGTTGTGGGACAGTACTCTTGGGGCTACACCTTC
>TRBV12-3/TRBV12-4|TRBJ1-2|many|-
CASSLDRLYGYTF
TGTGCCAGCAGTCTCGACAGACTCTATGGCTACACCTTC
>TRBV28|TRBJ2-1|-|-
CASSRSPPSSYNEQFF
TGTGCCAGCAGTCGATCCCCCCCGAGCTCCTACAATGAGCAGTTCTTC
>TRBV5-1|TRBJ2-3|-|-
CASSLERNRESDTQYF
TGCGCCAGCAGCTTGGAGAGGAACAGGGAGTCAGATACGCAGTATTTT
>TRBV7-9|TRBJ2-3|-|TRBD2
CASRHTSGRSTDTQYF
TGTGCCAGCAGACACACTAGCGGGAGAAGTACAGATACGCAGTATTTT
>TRBV7-8|TRBJ2-7|few|-
CASSLGLQPSYEQYF
TGTGCCAGCAGCTTAGGGTTACAGCCCTCCTACGAGCAGTACTTC
>TRBV18|TRBJ2-1|-|-
CANSPPGVQFF
TGTGCCAACTCACCACCGGGAGTCCAGTTCTTC
>TRBV4-3|TRBJ2-3|-|-
CASSQESTLAEDSTDTQYF
TGCGCCAGCAGCCAAGAATCGACCTTAGCGGAAGATAGCACAGATACGCAGTATTTT
>TRBV5-1|TRBJ1-2|-|-
CASSLGGTKNYGYTF
TGCGCCAGCAGCTTGGGGGGGACAAAAAACTATGGCTACACCTTC
>TRBV4-1|TRBJ2-7|-|TRBD1
CASSPGGTGTYEQYF
TGCGCCAGCAGCCCCGGAGGGACAGGGACCTACGAGCAGTACTTC
>TRBV20-1|TRBJ2-4|-|-
CSAAGDKAKNIQYF
TGCAGTGCGGCGGGGGACAAGGCCAAAAACATTCAGTACTTC
>TRBV18|TRBJ2-7|few|TRBD1
CASSHRSEDRGGQYF
TGTGCCAGCTCTCATCGATCCGAGGACAGGGGCGGGCAGTACTTC
>TRBV9|TRBJ2-6|-|-
CASSVGAGDASGANVLTF
TGTGCCAGCAGCGTGGGGGCAGGGGACGCCTCTGGGGCCAACGTCCTGACTTTC
>TRBV7-2|TRBJ2-3|few|-
CASSTRTGDTQYF
TGTGCCAGCAGCACCCGAACCGGCGATACGCAGTATTTT
>TRBV4-1|TRBJ2-5|many|-
CASSQAAHGETQYF
TGCGCCAGCAGCCAAGCCGCACATGGGGAGACCCAGTACTTC
>TRBV2|TRBJ2-7|few|-
CATSPMDTVYEQYF
TGTGCCACTTCCCCCATGGACACGGTCTACGAGCAGTACTTC
>TRBV6-5|TRBJ2-5|-|-
CASSPVTNQGTQYF
TGTGCCAGCAGCCCAGTTACTAACCAGGGGACCCAGTACTTC
>TRBV7-2|TRBJ2-5|few|TRBD2
CASSFQGLAGGGEETQYF
TGTGCCAGCAGCTTCCAAGGACTAGCGGGAGGTGGAGAGGAGACCCAGTACTTC
>TRBV9|TRBJ2-1|few|TRBD2
CASSVVAGGQQFF
TGTGCCAGCAGCGTAGTTGCGGGGGGGCAGCAGTTCTTC
>TRBV30|TRBJ2-6|-|-
CAYSLTGANVLTF
TGTGCCTACAGCCTCACGGGGGCCAACGTCCTGACTTTC
>TRBV7-9|TRBJ2-1|-|TRBD1
CASSSPEGQGRSEQFF
TGTGCCAGCAGCTCCCCAGAGGGACAGGGGAGGAGTGAGCAGTTCTTC
>TRBV30|TRBJ2-7|many|TRBD1
CAWRMTGGHEQYF
TGTGCCTGGAGGATGACAGGGGGCCACGAGCAGTACTTC
>TRBV7-3|TRBJ2-1|few|-
CASSLTGSSAYNEQFF
TGTGCCAGCAGCTTAACGGGGTCTAGCGCCTACAATGAGCAGTTCTTC
>TRBV24-1|TRBJ2-1|many|-
CATSDRQDREQFF
TGTGCCACCAGTGACCGTCAAGACAGGGAGCAGTTCTTC
>TRBV6-1|TRBJ1-2|-|TRBD1
CASSGQGADLYGYTF
TGTGCCAGCAGTGGACAGGGGGCTGATCTCTATGGCTACACCTTC
>TRBV7-9|TRBJ1-2|-|-
CASSLVMGIETNYGYTF
TGTGCCAGCAGCTTAGTTATGGGCATTGAGACTAACTATGGCTACACCTTC
>TRBV7-9|TRBJ2-7|few|-
CASSASREEQYF
TGTGCCAGCAGCGCAAGCAGGGAGGAGCAGTACTTC
>TRBV6-6|TRBJ2-3|-|-
CASTHVRGQSTDTQYF
TGTGCCAGCACTCACGTGAGAGGACAGAGCACAGATACGCAGTATTTT